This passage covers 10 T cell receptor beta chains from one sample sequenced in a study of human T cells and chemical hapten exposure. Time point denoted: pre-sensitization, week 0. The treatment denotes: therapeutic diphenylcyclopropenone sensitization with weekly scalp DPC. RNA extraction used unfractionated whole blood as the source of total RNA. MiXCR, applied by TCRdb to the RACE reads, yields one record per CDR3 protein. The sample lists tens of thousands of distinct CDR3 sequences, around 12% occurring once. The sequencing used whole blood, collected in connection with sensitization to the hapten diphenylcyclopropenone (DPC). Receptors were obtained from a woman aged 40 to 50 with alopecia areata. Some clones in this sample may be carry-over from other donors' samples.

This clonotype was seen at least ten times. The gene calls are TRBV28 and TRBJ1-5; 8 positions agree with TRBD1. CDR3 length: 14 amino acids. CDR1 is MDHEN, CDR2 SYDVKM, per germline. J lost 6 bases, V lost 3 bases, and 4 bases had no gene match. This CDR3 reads CASSLGTGRQPQHF. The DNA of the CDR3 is TGTGCCAGCAGTTTGGGGACAGGTCGTCAGCCCCAGCATTTT.

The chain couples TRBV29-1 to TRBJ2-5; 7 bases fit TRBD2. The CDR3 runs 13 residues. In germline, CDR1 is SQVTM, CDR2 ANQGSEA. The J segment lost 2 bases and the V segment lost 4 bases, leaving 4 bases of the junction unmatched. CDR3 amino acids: CSVGREDQETQYF. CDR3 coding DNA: TGCAGCGTTGGACGGGAGGATCAAGAGACCCAGTACTTC.

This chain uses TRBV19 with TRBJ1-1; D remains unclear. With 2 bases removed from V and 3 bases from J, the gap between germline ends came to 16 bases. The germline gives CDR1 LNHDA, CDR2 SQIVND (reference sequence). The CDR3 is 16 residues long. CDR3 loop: CASSIPPKGLDTEAFF. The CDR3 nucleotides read TGTGCCAGTAGTATACCTCCTAAAGGGTTGGACACTGAAGCTTTCTTT.

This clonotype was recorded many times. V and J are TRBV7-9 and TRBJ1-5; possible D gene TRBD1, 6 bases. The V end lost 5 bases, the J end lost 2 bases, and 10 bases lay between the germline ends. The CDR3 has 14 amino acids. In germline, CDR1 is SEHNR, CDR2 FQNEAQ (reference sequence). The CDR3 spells CASSLGAGNQPQHF. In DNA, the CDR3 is TGTGCCAGCAGCCTGGGGGCGGGCAATCAGCCCCAGCATTTT.

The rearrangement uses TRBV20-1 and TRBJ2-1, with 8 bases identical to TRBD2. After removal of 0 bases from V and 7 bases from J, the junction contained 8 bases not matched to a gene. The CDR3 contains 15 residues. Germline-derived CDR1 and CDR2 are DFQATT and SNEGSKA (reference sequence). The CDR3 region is CSARDWRLASNEQFF. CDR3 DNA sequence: TGCAGTGCTAGAGACTGGAGACTAGCGAGTAATGAGCAGTTCTTC.

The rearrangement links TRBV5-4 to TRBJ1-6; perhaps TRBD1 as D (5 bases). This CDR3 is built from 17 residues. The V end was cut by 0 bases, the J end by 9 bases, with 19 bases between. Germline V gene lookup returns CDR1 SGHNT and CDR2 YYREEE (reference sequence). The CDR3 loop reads CASSLAGRSLRGSPLHF. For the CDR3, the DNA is TGTGCCAGCAGCTTGGCCGGACGGTCCCTAAGGGGTTCACCCCTCCACTTT.

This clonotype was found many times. CDR3 sequence reads: CASSLIKRTPRGYGYTF. The CDR3 DNA is TGTGCCAGCAGCTTAATCAAAAGGACCCCGAGGGGCTATGGCTACACCTTC. This sequence joins TRBV7-9 and TRBJ1-2, with D maybe TRBD1 (5 bases). Between the trimmed V and J ends, which lost 2 bases and 4 bases, there was a span of 20 bases. CDR3 size: 17 residues. Germline loops: CDR1 SEHNR, CDR2 FQNEAQ (reference sequence).

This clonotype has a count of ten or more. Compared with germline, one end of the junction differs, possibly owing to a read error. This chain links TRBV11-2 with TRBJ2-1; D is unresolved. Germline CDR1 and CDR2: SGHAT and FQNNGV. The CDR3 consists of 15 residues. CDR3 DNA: TGTGCCAGCAGCATAGAGGATAGCTCCTACAATGAGCAGTTCTTC. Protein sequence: CASSIEDSSYNEQFF.

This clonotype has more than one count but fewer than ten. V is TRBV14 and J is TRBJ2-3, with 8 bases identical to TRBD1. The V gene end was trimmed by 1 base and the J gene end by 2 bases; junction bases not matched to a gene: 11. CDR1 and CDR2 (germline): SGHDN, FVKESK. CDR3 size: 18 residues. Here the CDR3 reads CASSQVGVRTGNTDTQYF. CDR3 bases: TGTGCCAGCAGCCAAGTTGGGGTGCGGACAGGGAACACAGATACGCAGTATTTT.

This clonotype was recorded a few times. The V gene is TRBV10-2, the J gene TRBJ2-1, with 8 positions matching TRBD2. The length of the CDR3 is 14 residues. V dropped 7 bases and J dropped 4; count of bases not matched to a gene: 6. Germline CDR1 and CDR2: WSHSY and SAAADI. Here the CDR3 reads CASTPAGGYNEQFF. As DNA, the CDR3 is TGCGCCAGCACACCCGCGGGGGGATACAATGAGCAGTTCTTC.